These 3 T cell receptor beta chains share one sample of origin, sequenced in a study of blood T cell repertoires in COVID-19. The data were produced by immunoSEQ multiplex PCR, yet TCRdb's version contains in-frame clones alone and is incomplete. The data contain about 92,000 clones, roughly 80% of them seen just once; the ten biggest clones take up about a sixth. The sample taken for sequencing was peripheral blood. The receptors come from a woman older than 75 with active or convalescent COVID-19.

The chain uses TRBV9 and TRBJ1-5; D perhaps matches TRBD1 (6 bases). The germline gives CDR1 SGDLS, CDR2 YYNGEE. Trimming removed 0 bases at V and 4 bases at J, with 11 bases between. This CDR3 has 15 residues. This chain's CDR3 is CASSVGQGFNQPQHF. The DNA for the CDR3 is TGTGCCAGCAGCGTAGGGCAGGGGTTTAATCAGCCCCAGCATTTT.

The rearrangement links TRBV6-1 to TRBJ1-1; D uncertain. The V end lost 1 base, the J end lost 5 bases, and 11 bases lay between the germline ends. This CDR3 contains 14 residues. Germline V gene sequence: CDR1 MNHNS, CDR2 SASEGT. The CDR3 spells CASSEDLRGTEAFF. The CDR3 DNA follows: TGTGCCAGCAGTGAAGATCTCCGAGGGACTGAAGCTTTCTTT.

This chain connects TRBV5-1 to TRBJ1-4; 8 bases agree with TRBD1. V shed 4 bases, J shed 3 bases, and the junction held 17 bases outside the gene matches. The CDR3 runs 19 residues. Looked up from germline, CDR1 is SGHRS and CDR2 is YFSETQ. The CDR3 here is CASSVLSGQVPGANEKLFF. CDR3 nucleotide sequence: TGCGCCAGCAGCGTCTTATCGGGACAGGTACCTGGGGCTAATGAAAAACTGTTTTTT. The full variable domain, its missing parts supplied by reference TRBV5-1 and TRBJ1-4, is KAGVTQTPRYLIKTRGQQVTLSCSPISGHRSVSWYQQTPGQGLQFLFEYFSETQRNKGNFPGRFSGRQFSNSRSEMNVSTLELGDSALYLCASSVLSGQVPGANEKLFFGSGTQLSVL.